A single sample gave rise to the 8 T cell receptor beta chains below, sequenced in a study of T cells after somatic rescue of genetic block. TCRdb keeps only in-frame clones here, not all; method: immunoSEQ multiplex PCR. The sample carries around 67,000 clones, roughly 91% recorded once. What was sequenced was peripheral blood mononuclear cells (PBMCs). All receptors come from a man aged 25-45 years.

The chain combines TRBV6-1 with TRBJ2-2; D remains ambiguous. CDR1 and CDR2 (germline): MNHNS, SASEGT. The V end lost 10 bases, the J end lost 7 bases, and 16 bases lay between the germline ends. The CDR3 contains 13 residues. The CDR3 loop reads CATRSGPGGELFF. The CDR3 region has the DNA TGTGCCACCAGATCCGGGCCGGGCGGGGAGCTGTTTTTT.

J is TRBJ2-5 and V is TRBV5-1; 7 bases agree with TRBD2. The CDR3 is made up of 14 amino acids. The germline V gene has CDR1 SGHRS and CDR2 YFSETQ. The trim removed 2 bases at V and 5 bases at J, leaving 6 bases unmatched. The chain's CDR3 is CASSFGGDWETQYF. CDR3 nucleotides: TGCGCCAGCAGCTTTGGGGGGGACTGGGAGACCCAGTACTTC.

The V call is TRBV28, the J call TRBJ2-7, with TRBD1 matching over 7 bases. This CDR3 has 14 amino acids. The germline CDR1 and CDR2 sequences are MDHEN and SYDVKM. J gave up 1 base and V 5 bases, and 5 bases lay outside the gene matches. CDR3 nucleotides: TGTGCCAGCAGTATGCCGGGACAGTCCTACGAGCAGTACTTC. Protein: CASSMPGQSYEQYF.

This chain links TRBV25-1 with TRBJ1-1; D is uncertain. The V gene's germline CDR1 is MGHDK and CDR2 SYGVNS. Deletions cut 2 bases from V and 2 bases from J, with 3 bases between. The CDR3 extends over 12 amino acids. The chain's CDR3 is CASSESNTEAFF. The CDR3 DNA reads as TGTGCCAGCAGTGAAAGTAACACTGAAGCTTTCTTT.

Regarding this clone: The sample contains more than one DNA sequence encoding this CDR3. The chain uses TRBV5-5 and TRBJ2-7; D is unresolved. The CDR3 has 11 amino acids. Trimming shortened V by 2 bases and J by 3 bases, and 3 bases separated the two germline ends. From germline, CDR1 is SGHKS and CDR2 YYEKEE (reference sequence). In DNA form, the CDR3 reads TGTGCCAGCAGCTTCCTCTACGAGCAGTACTTC. It is translated as CASSFLYEQYF.

This chain connects TRBV5-1 to TRBJ2-7, with a weak D call TRBD1 (6 bases). The V end was cut by 0 bases, the J end by 0 bases, with 13 bases between. CDR1 is SGHRS, CDR2 YFSETQ, per germline. The CDR3 is 16 amino acids. Here the CDR3 reads CASSLGGGQSSYEQYF. The CDR3 nucleotides read TGCGCCAGCAGCTTGGGTGGGGGCCAGAGCTCCTACGAGCAGTACTTC.

The rearrangement links TRBV27 to TRBJ2-5; tentatively, D is TRBD1 or TRBD2 (5 bases each). CDR1 is MNHEY, CDR2 SMNVEV, per germline (reference sequence). This CDR3 is built from 15 residues. Trimming shortened V by 1 base and J by 4 bases, and 13 bases separated the two germline ends. The chain's CDR3 is CASSLYGGARETQYF. CDR3 DNA: TGTGCCAGCAGTTTATATGGGGGAGCACGAGAGACCCAGTACTTC.

This chain uses TRBV5-6 with TRBJ2-7; D may correspond to TRBD1 or TRBD2 (5 bases each). The CDR3 consists of 14 residues. CDR1 SGHDT and CDR2 YYEEEE come from the germline V gene. The V and J ends lost 4 bases and 6 bases respectively, with 17 bases between them. This chain's CDR3 is CASSPGTVGAEQYF. CDR3 sequence (DNA): TGTGCCAGCAGCCCCGGGACGGTGGGCGCCGAGCAGTACTTC. Looking up the rest from reference TRBV5-6 and TRBJ2-7 gives the full variable domain: DAGVTQSPTHLIKTRGQQVTLRCSPKSGHDTVSWYQQALGQGPQFIFQYYEEEERQRGNFPDRFSGHQFPNYSSELNVNALLLGDSALYLCASSPGTVGAEQYFGPGTRLTVT.